This T cell receptor beta chain was retrieved from a study of regulatory T cells in long-lasting Graves disease. Arm-PCR of CDR3 regions with iRepertoire HTBI primers generated TCR beta libraries. TCRdb re-called the multiplex PCR reads with MiXCR, one entry per CDR3 protein. The sample has around 450,000 distinct CDR3 sequences, over 14% seen once; the top ten hold about 8.3%. The time point: newly diagnosed GD, antithyroid drugs for less than 3 months. Scientists built the TCR library using RNA that was extracted from PBMCs. Graves' disease diagnosis used American Thyroid Association guidelines. This clonotype appeared many times. The CDR3 extends over 13 amino acids. V lost 5 bases and J lost 6, with 10 bases in between. Per the germline V gene, CDR1 is SGHNT and CDR2 is YENEEA. A further study also used this sample, focusing on T cells in Graves' hyperthyroidism and ophthalmopathy. Turning to that study: The authors deemed Graves' hyperthyroidism stable absent ophthalmopathy progression within 18 months. An initial round of RT-PCR targeting the TCR CDR3 relied on the HTBI primer set.

The sequenced sample was peripheral blood mononuclear cells (PBMCs), obtained at new diagnosis, from a patient treated with antithyroid drugs. The rearrangement links TRBV11-3 to TRBJ1-4; possibly TRBD1 for D (6 bases). The clonotype comes from a middle-aged woman with Graves disease. The CDR3 is CASSTHRDEKLFF. As DNA, the CDR3 is TGTGCCAGCAGCACCCACAGGGATGAAAAACTGTTTTTT.